This is a list of T cell receptor beta chains from one sample in a study of CD8 T cells in Susac syndrome. TCRdb re-analysed the immunoSEQ multiplex PCR reads in MiXCR, keeping a single row per CDR3 protein. This table has about 300,000 distinct CDR3 sequences, 70% to 90% appearing once. The sequenced sample consisted of CD8+ T cells from PBMCs. The receptors derive from a human donor with multiple sclerosis. The CDR3 runs from the conserved cysteine through the conserved F or W. D genes are given only for firm matches. Clone size, where shown, is once, few, many, or a class for clones that have expanded.

j_call v_call d_call clone_size cdr3_aa cdr3_nt
TRBJ2-5 TRBV9 TRBD2 - CASSAGLVWGETQYF TGTGCCAGCAGCGCGGGACTAGTTTGGGGAGAGACCCAGTACTTC
TRBJ2-1 TRBV20-1 TRBD2 - CSAARSTSGSREQFF TGCAGTGCCGCGCGATCCACTAGCGGGAGTCGGGAGCAGTTCTTC
TRBJ1-1 TRBV7-2 - - CASSLVSGAEAFF TGTGCCAGCAGCTTAGTTTCAGGGGCTGAAGCTTTCTTT
TRBJ2-4 TRBV14 TRBD2 - CASSPNPGLAGFQAKNIQYF TGTGCCAGCAGCCCCAACCCGGGACTAGCGGGATTTCAAGCCAAAAACATTCAGTACTTC
TRBJ1-4 TRBV2 - - CASTFRIATNEKLFF TGTGCCAGCACGTTTCGGATTGCAACTAATGAAAAACTGTTTTTT
TRBJ2-7 TRBV23-1 - - CASSKRGRGGSEQYF TGCGCCAGCAGTAAAAGGGGCCGGGGAGGATCCGAGCAGTACTTC
TRBJ2-1 TRBV29-1 - - CSVGRASYNEQFF TGCAGCGTTGGCCGGGCTAGCTACAATGAGCAGTTCTTC
TRBJ2-1 TRBV28 TRBD2 - CASRATSGSSYNEQFF TGTGCCAGCAGGGCGACTAGCGGGAGCTCCTACAATGAGCAGTTCTTC
TRBJ2-1 TRBV27 - - CASGPARINEQFF TGTGCCAGCGGGCCCGCACGGATCAATGAGCAGTTCTTC
TRBJ2-2 TRBV9 - - CASSHPRGGTANTGELFF TGTGCCAGCAGCCACCCCAGGGGCGGAACGGCGAACACCGGGGAGCTGTTTTTT
TRBJ1-2 TRBV27 TRBD1 - CATIGGTGIGYTF TGTGCCACCATAGGAGGGACAGGGATTGGCTACACCTTC
TRBJ2-1 TRBV2 TRBD2 - CASSIPISGTSMLDEQFF TGTGCCAGCAGCATCCCTATCTCCGGGACTAGCATGTTGGATGAGCAGTTCTTC
TRBJ2-1 TRBV10-1 TRBD2 - CASSDLSGDNNEQFF TGCGCCAGCAGTGATCTCAGCGGGGATAACAATGAGCAGTTCTTC
TRBJ2-1 TRBV15 - - CATSRDPKGEQFF TGTGCCACCAGCAGAGACCCCAAAGGCGAGCAGTTCTTC
TRBJ2-7 TRBV28 - - CASSGPSRASWEQYF TGTGCCAGCAGTGGCCCATCGAGGGCTTCGTGGGAGCAGTACTTC
TRBJ2-1 TRBV27 - - CASSNRDGRWRFF TGTGCCAGCAGTAACCGGGACGGGCGCTGGCGGTTCTTC
TRBJ1-1 TRBV27 TRBD1 - CASRGQINTEAFF TGTGCCAGCAGGGGACAGATCAACACTGAAGCTTTCTTT
TRBJ2-5 TRBV11-2 TRBD2 - CASSLNWGLAGELETQYF TGTGCCAGCAGCTTAAATTGGGGACTAGCGGGGGAGTTGGAGACCCAGTACTTC
TRBJ2-4 TRBV11-1 - - CASSFQSGSKNIQYF TGTGCCAGCAGCTTCCAGAGCGGAAGCAAAAACATTCAGTACTTC
TRBJ1-3 TRBV10-3 - - CAISDGGVLGNTIYF TGTGCCATCAGTGATGGGGGAGTACTTGGAAACACCATATATTTT
TRBJ2-7 TRBV5-5 - - CASSFGASASYEQYF TGTGCCAGCAGCTTTGGGGCTAGCGCCTCCTACGAGCAGTACTTC
TRBJ1-1 TRBV20-1 - - CSARDLGQGSNSGTEAFF TGCAGTGCTAGAGATTTAGGCCAGGGATCTAATTCGGGCACTGAAGCTTTCTTT
TRBJ2-1 TRBV12-3/TRBV12-4 TRBD2 - CASSPSGRPANEQFF TGTGCCAGCAGTCCTAGCGGGAGACCCGCCAATGAGCAGTTCTTC
TRBJ2-7 TRBV9 - - CASSVVETATYEQYF TGTGCCAGCAGCGTAGTGGAGACAGCTACCTACGAGCAGTACTTC
TRBJ1-4 TRBV15 - - CATKPGHDNEKLFF TGTGCCACTAAGCCGGGACACGATAATGAAAAACTGTTTTTT
TRBJ2-2 TRBV19 - - CASNIRRQLNTGELFF TGTGCCAGTAATATAAGGAGACAGCTGAACACCGGGGAGCTGTTTTTT
TRBJ2-5 TRBV27 - - CASSPRGQETQYF TGTGCCAGCAGTCCCCGGGGGCAAGAGACCCAGTACTTC
TRBJ2-7 TRBV11-2 TRBD2 once CASSGLDYEQYF TGTGCCAGCTCGGGACTAGACTACGAGCAGTACTTC
TRBJ1-1 TRBV29-1 - - CSALQGTEAFF TGCAGCGCCCTGCAGGGGACTGAAGCTTTCTTT
TRBJ2-7 TRBV4-1 - few CASSLDPEQEQYF TGCGCCAGCAGCCTCGACCCCGAACAAGAGCAGTACTTC
TRBJ2-3 TRBV27 TRBD2 - CASSWDSGNTQYF TGTGCCAGCAGTTGGGATAGCGGGAATACGCAGTATTTT
TRBJ2-2 TRBV9 - - CATATTATGELFF TGTGCCACAGCGACAACAGCGACCGGGGAGCTGTTTTTT
TRBJ2-1 TRBV9 - - CASSVGTAEGRDEQFF TGTGCCAGCAGCGTAGGGACAGCTGAAGGTCGGGATGAGCAGTTCTTC
TRBJ1-2 TRBV5-6 - few CASSPPGGHGYTF TGTGCCAGCAGTCCTCCCGGGGGGCATGGCTACACCTTC
TRBJ2-1 TRBV12-3/TRBV12-4 - - CASRLVHEQFF TGTGCCAGCAGGTTGGTCCATGAGCAGTTCTTC
TRBJ2-1 TRBV4-2 - - CASSPKGGVDEQFF TGTGCCAGCAGCCCTAAGGGGGGGGTGGATGAGCAGTTCTTC
TRBJ1-5 TRBV12-3/TRBV12-4 - - CASSPRQFYSNQPQHF TGTGCCAGCAGTCCACGACAGTTTTATAGCAATCAGCCCCAGCATTTT
TRBJ1-1 TRBV28 TRBD1 - CASSGDGQAGTEAFF TGTGCCAGCAGCGGAGATGGACAGGCGGGGACTGAAGCTTTCTTT
TRBJ2-3 TRBV12-3/TRBV12-4 TRBD2 - CATRVLAVPDTQYF TGTGCCACCCGGGTCCTAGCGGTACCAGATACGCAGTATTTT
TRBJ2-7 TRBV29-1 TRBD2 - CSVVTSGPYEQYF TGCAGCGTTGTAACTAGCGGCCCCTACGAGCAGTACTTC